These T cell receptor delta chains were read from a single sample in a study of γδ T cells in repeated Plasmodium falciparum infection. TCRdb called clones anew from the multiplex PCR reads with CATT. Of roughly 90,000 delta-chain clones listed, 0.9% to 1% are singletons. The sample taken for sequencing was gamma-delta T cells from blood. The receptors originated from a pool of human donors (malaria-infected and uninfected, not separated). The CDR3 runs from the conserved cysteine through the conserved F or W. A D gene is named only where the DNA matches it firmly. Sizes are listed as once, few, many, or a class for an expanded clone.

d_call | clone_size | j_call | v_call | cdr3_nt | cdr3_aa
TRDD3 | many | TRDJ1 | TRDV1 | TGTGCTCTTGGGGAAATCCAAGGGGTCTGGGGGACGTCCACCGATAAACTCATCTTT | CALGEIQGVWGTSTDKLIF
- | many | TRDJ1 | TRDV1 | TGTGCTCTTGGGGCCGTACTTGTACTGTATGAGAAACTCATCTTT | CALGAVLVLYEKLIF
- | many | TRDJ1 | TRDV1 | TGTGCTCTTGCGACTAGCGCCCCTGGGGAACCCACCGATAAACTCATCTTT | CALATSAPGEPTDKLIF
TRDD3 | medium-sized | TRDJ1 | TRDV1 | TGTGCTCTTGGGGAAGAGGGAATCTCCAGCAGGGGGATTATGACCGATAAACTCATCTTT | CALGEEGISSRGIMTDKLIF
TRDD3 | many | TRDJ1 | TRDV1 | TGTGCTCTTGGGTCCCGTTCCCTAATGGGATACGGAACCGATAAACTCATCTTT | CALGSRSLMGYGTDKLIF
TRDD3 | medium-sized | TRDJ1 | TRDV1 | TGTGCTCTTGGGGAAATCCGGTACTGGGGGATACGGCCTACCGATAAACTCATCTTT | CALGEIRYWGIRPTDKLIF
TRDD3 | many | TRDJ1 | TRDV1 | TGTGCTCTTGGGGAACTCCGCCGTTTTAAAGGGGACTGGGGTTTACCGTACACCGATAAACTCATCTTT | CALGELRRFKGDWGLPYTDKLIF
- | many | TRDJ1 | TRDV1 | TGTGCTCTTGGGTGTTCTCCCCCGTCGTGGAATTACACCGATAAACTCATCTTT | CALGCSPPSWNYTDKLIF
TRDD3 | many | TRDJ1 | TRDV2 | TGTGCCTGTGACCCAGGTACTGGGGGATCCCGGGATAAACTCATCTTT | CACDPGTGGSRDKLIF
- | medium-sized | TRDJ1 | TRDV2 | TGTGCCTGTGTTCGCACAGAGTCGTACGGGCTTAAACTCATCTTT | CACVRTESYGLKLIF
TRDD2 | many | TRDJ1 | TRDV1 | TGTGCTCTTGGGGGTCCTTCCTCCCCAGTTCTTTGGCGTTTCTTGTACACCGATAAACTCATCTTT | CALGGPSSPVLWRFLYTDKLIF
TRDD3 | many | TRDJ1 | TRDV1 | TGTGCTCTTGGGATAGGTGCTGGGGGCCCCGATAAACTCATCTTT | CALGIGAGGPDKLIF
TRDD3 | medium-sized | TRDJ1 | TRAV38-2/DV8 | TGTGCTTCCTTCCTAGAAACCCATTACTGGGGGATACGCGTAGGGGGTCCCGATAAACTCATCTTT | CASFLETHYWGIRVGGPDKLIF
- | many | TRDJ1 | TRDV1 | TGTGCTCTTGGGGAACTACCCTTTCCTTTATCTCATAAATACACCGATAAGCTCATCTTT | CALGELPFPLSHKYTDKLIF
TRDD3 | medium-sized | TRDJ3 | TRDV2 | TGTGCCTGTGACTCAACTGGGGGATACAGCTCCTGGGACACCCGACAGATGTTTTTC | CACDSTGGYSSWDTRQMFF
TRDD3 | many | TRDJ1 | TRDV1 | TGTGCTCTTGCGAAGCAGATTCCCCGGGTCCCGCTCTGGGGGGACGCAGGTATCGATAAACTCATCTTT | CALAKQIPRVPLWGDAGIDKLIF
TRDD3 | many | TRDJ1 | TRDV1 | TGTGCTCTTGGGGAGTTGAAGACTGGGGGATGCGAGCTGTACACCGATAAACTCATCTTT | CALGELKTGGCELYTDKLIF
- | many | TRDJ1 | TRDV1 | TGTGCTCTTGGGAACTGTATCCTACAGATACCGGGGGATACCGATAAACTCATCTTT | CALGNCILQIPGDTDKLIF
TRDD3 | many | TRDJ1 | TRDV1 | TGTGCTCTTGGGGAACTAGTCAAGGCCTTCCTGAATACTGGGGGATCTGATAAACTCATCTTT | CALGELVKAFLNTGGSDKLIF
TRDD3 | many | TRDJ1 | TRDV1 | TGTGCTCTTGGGGACCCCTCGCTTGGCTGGGGGACCCGCGTTCTGATCTTT | CALGDPSLGWGTRVLIF
TRDD3 | many | TRDJ3 | TRDV2 | TGTGCCTGTGACCCAACACTGGGGGATACGCGTAGCTGGGACACCCGACAGATGTTTTTC | CACDPTLGDTRSWDTRQMFF
TRDD3 | many | TRDJ1 | TRDV1 | TGTGCTCTTGGGGGTTCTGAACCTCCTCGTACTGGGGGATCGTACACCGATAAACTCATCTTT | CALGGSEPPRTGGSYTDKLIF
TRDD3 | many | TRDJ1 | TRDV2 | TGTGCCTGTGACCGACTGGGGGATCCCGATAAACTCATCTTT | CACDRLGDPDKLIF
TRDD3 | many | TRDJ1 | TRDV2 | TGTGCCTGTGACCTCACTGGGGGATTTGATAAACTCATCTTT | CACDLTGGFDKLIF
- | medium-sized | TRDJ1 | TRDV1 | TGTGCTCTTGGGGAACTAGTTTTCCGAAGACGAGACCCCGTTCCATCACACACCGATAAACTCATCTTT | CALGELVFRRRDPVPSHTDKLIF
- | many | TRDJ1 | TRDV2 | TGTGCCTGTGACTCACTCTTACGGACCGCCGATAAACTCATCTTT | CACDSLLRTADKLIF
TRDD3 | many | TRDJ1 | TRDV2 | TGTGCCTGTGATGTACTGGGGGCCGGAGGCGACACCGATAAACTCATCTTT | CACDVLGAGGDTDKLIF
TRDD2 | many | TRDJ1 | TRDV1 | TGTGCTCTTGGGGGGGCCTTCCTACGCAGGGTATTCAAATCCGATAAACTCATCTTT | CALGGAFLRRVFKSDKLIF
- | many | TRDJ1 | TRDV1 | TGTGCCCTTGGGGAACTAGACAGGAGAGATAAACTCATCTTC | CALGELDRRDKLIF
- | few | TRDJ1 | TRDV1 | TGTGCCCTTGGGGAAATTGCCCAAGTCGTCCCCCACACCGATAAACTCATCTTT | CALGEIAQVVPHTDKLIF
TRDD3 | many | TRDJ3 | TRDV2 | TGTGCCTGTGACACCGGCTGGGGGAGCTCCTGGGACACCCGACAGATGTTCTTC | CACDTGWGSSWDTRQMFF
- | many | TRDJ1 | TRDV1 | TGTGCTCTTGGGGAATTATCCCGATTCTACCGCTCTGATAAACTCATCTTT | CALGELSRFYRSDKLIF
TRDD3 | medium-sized | TRDJ1 | TRDV1 | TGTGCTCTTGGGGAACTAGGGCCTACTACCTACTGGGGGATACCCCGTAATCTGCTAAATCCGAGGGCCGATAAACTCATCTTT | CALGELGPTTYWGIPRNLLNPRADKLIF
TRDD3 | many | TRDJ3 | TRDV2 | TGTGCCTGTGACACCGTATCCGGGGATACGCGTTCCTGGGACACCCGACAGATGTTTTTC | CACDTVSGDTRSWDTRQMFF
- | many | TRDJ1 | TRDV1 | TGTGCTCTTGGGGAAGATCTCAGAATCCTTGGACGCCCCGTGGGCACCGATAAACTCATCTTT | CALGEDLRILGRPVGTDKLIF
- | many | TRDJ1 | TRDV1 | TGTGCTCTTGGGGAACTAGACTCTTGGACCGATAAACTCATCTTT | CALGELDSWTDKLIF